This TCR beta chain was sequenced in a study of regulatory T cells in long-lasting Graves disease. With iRepertoire HTBI primers and Arm-PCR of CDR3 regions, TCR beta libraries were built. TCRdb independently ran MiXCR on the multiplex PCR reads; one entry per CDR3 protein. The data hold about 430,000 distinct CDR3 sequences, with roughly 15% observed a single time. The CDR3 contains 14 residues. The germline V and J ends were trimmed by 4 bases and 6 bases, with 13 bases remaining between them. CDR1 is SGDLS and CDR2 is YYNGEE in the germline V gene. This sample's time point: newly diagnosed GD, antithyroid drugs for less than 3 months. The TCR library was made from RNA extracted from PBMCs. This clonotype appeared many times. These data were also reused for a study on T cells in Graves' hyperthyroidism and ophthalmopathy.

Sequences were derived from peripheral blood mononuclear cells (PBMCs), sampled at new diagnosis, from a patient treated with antithyroid drugs. V is TRBV9 and J is TRBJ2-2; maybe TRBD1 (6 bases). The sequence was collected from a woman between 40 and 55 years old with Graves disease. Written as DNA, the CDR3 is TGTGCCAGCAGCCCGAACAGGGTCGCCGGGGAGCTGTTTTTT. Translation: CASSPNRVAGELFF. Full variable domain (remainder filled in from reference TRBV9 and TRBJ2-2): DSGVTQTPKHLITATGQRVTLRCSPRSGDLSVYWYQQSLDQGLQFLIQYYNGEERAKGNILERFSAQQFPDLHSELNLSSLELGDSALYFCASSPNRVAGELFFGEGSRLTVL.